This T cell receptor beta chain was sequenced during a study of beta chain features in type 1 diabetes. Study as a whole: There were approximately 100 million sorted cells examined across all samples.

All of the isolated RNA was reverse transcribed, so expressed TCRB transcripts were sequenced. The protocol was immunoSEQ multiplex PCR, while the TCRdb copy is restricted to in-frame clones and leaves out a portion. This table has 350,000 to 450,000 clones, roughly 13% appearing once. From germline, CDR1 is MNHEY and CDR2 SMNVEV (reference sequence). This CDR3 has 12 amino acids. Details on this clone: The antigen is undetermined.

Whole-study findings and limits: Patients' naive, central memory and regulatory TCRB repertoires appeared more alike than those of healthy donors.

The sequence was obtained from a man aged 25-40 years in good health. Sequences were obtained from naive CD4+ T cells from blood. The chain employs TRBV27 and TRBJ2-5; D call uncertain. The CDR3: CATAFFKETQYF. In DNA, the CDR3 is TGTGCTACGGCTTTTTTTAAAGAGACCCAGTACTTC.